The 9 T cell receptor beta chains listed next were all sequenced from one sample in a study of molecular identifiers for immune sequencing clone quantification. Using its own MiXCR run on the PCR reads, TCRdb lists one record per CDR3 protein. The sample carries roughly 320,000 distinct CDR3 sequences, about 21% recorded once. The material sequenced was naive CD8+ T cells from blood, with Jurkat cell RNA spiked in. The subset is: FACS-sorted CD8+CD4-CCR7+CD45RA+ naive T cells. The receptors derive from a human donor in good health. Some libraries in this study had Jurkat cell RNA spiked in.

This clonotype was seen just once. A read error is possible here, since a much larger clone lies one base away. This sequence joins TRBV7-9 and TRBJ2-1; D not resolved. The CDR3 runs to 11 residues. Germline CDR1 and CDR2: SEHNR and FQNEAQ (reference sequence). Written as DNA, the CDR3 is TGTGCCAACAGCGATATCAATGAGCAGTTCTTC. Protein sequence: CANSDINEQFF.

This clonotype showed up many times. This sequence joins TRBV29-1 and TRBJ2-3; TRBD1 or TRBD2 may be the D gene (5 bases each). Looked up from germline, CDR1 is SQVTM and CDR2 is ANQGSEA. V was shortened by 7 bases and J by 8 bases, with 25 bases between the two germline ends. The CDR3 length is 15 residues. CDR3 residues: CSGEGREGFRGTQYF. The DNA of the CDR3 is TGCAGCGGAGAAGGTCGAGAGGGGTTTCGAGGTACGCAGTATTTT.

This clonotype was counted many times. The V gene is TRBV7-2, the J gene TRBJ2-7, with 11 bases fitting TRBD2. After removal of 5 bases from V and 5 bases from J, the junction contained 11 bases not matched to a gene. The CDR3 is made up of 16 amino acids. Germline assignment: CDR1 SGHTA and CDR2 FQGNSA. This chain's CDR3 is CASSHGTSGTAHEQYF. The CDR3 DNA reads as TGTGCCAGCAGCCACGGGACTAGCGGAACAGCCCACGAGCAGTACTTC.

This clonotype appeared many times. This rearrangement joins TRBV10-3 to TRBJ2-3; D gene uncertain. The V and J ends lost 2 bases and 7 bases respectively, with 4 bases between them. There are 11 residues in the CDR3. Germline V gene data show CDR1 as ENHRY and CDR2 as SYGVKD. The CDR3 region is CAISEEHTQYF. The CDR3 bases are TGTGCCATCAGTGAGGAGCATACGCAGTATTTT.

Notes on this clonotype: Since a much larger clone is just one base distant, this may be a read error. The chain joins TRBV25-1 to TRBJ2-5; D perhaps matches TRBD1 (5 bases). Germline V gives CDR1 MGHDK, CDR2 SYGVNS. V was clipped by 2 bases and J by 3 bases, with 10 bases between them. CDR3 length equals 14 residues. Here the CDR3 reads CASSEVRGEETQYF. In DNA, the CDR3 is TGTGCCAGCAGTGAAGTTAGGGGCGAAGAGACCCAGTACTTC.

The chain couples TRBV27 to TRBJ2-3, with D maybe TRBD2 (6 bases). The germline V and J ends were trimmed by 1 base and 4 bases, with 15 bases remaining between them. Germline-derived CDR1 and CDR2 are MNHEY and SMNVEV (reference sequence). The CDR3 covers 16 residues. This CDR3 is CASSLWGPSGADTQYF. The CDR3 DNA reads TGTGCCAGCAGTTTATGGGGCCCCTCGGGGGCAGATACGCAGTATTTT.

In this sample, this clonotype turned up many times. The chain has TRBV27 and TRBJ2-7; D tentatively reads TRBD1 or TRBD2 (5 bases each). The germline gives CDR1 MNHEY, CDR2 SMNVEV (reference sequence). The length of the CDR3 is 13 residues. The ends were cut back, 6 bases at V and 2 bases at J, with 11 bases in the middle. CDR3 in DNA: TGTGCCAGCAGCTACGGGGCCGCCTACGAGCAGTACTTC. Protein: CASSYGAAYEQYF.

With regard to this clonotype: This could be a read error, since a much larger clone is one nucleotide away. The V and J genes are TRBV5-1 and TRBJ2-7; D is undetermined. This CDR3 comprises 16 residues. In germline, CDR1 is SGHRS, CDR2 YFSETQ. The CDR3 sequence is CASSPAIGSSPYEQCF. Written as DNA, the CDR3 is TGCGCCAGCAGCCCGGCGATAGGTAGCTCCCCGTACGAGCAGTGCTTC.

This clonotype was counted many times. The V call is TRBV9, the J call TRBJ2-3; D gene unclear. The CDR3 totals 14 residues. CDR1 is SGDLS and CDR2 is YYNGEE in the germline V gene. Between the trimmed V and J ends, which lost 0 bases and 7 bases, there was a span of 12 bases. This chain's CDR3 is CASSVGGGTNTQYF. CDR3 sequence (DNA): TGTGCCAGCAGCGTAGGCGGCGGCACGAATACGCAGTATTTT. Filled out from reference TRBV9 and TRBJ2-3, the complete variable domain reads DSGVTQTPKHLITATGQRVTLRCSPRSGDLSVYWYQQSLDQGLQFLIQYYNGEERAKGNILERFSAQQFPDLHSELNLSSLELGDSALYFCASSVGGGTNTQYFGPGTRLTVL.